Sequencing of this T cell receptor beta chain was carried out in a study of T cell changes during pregnancy in multiple sclerosis. J lost 2 bases, V lost 2 bases, and 1 base had no gene match. The CDR3 spans 14 residues. The germline V gene encodes CDR1 MDHEN and CDR2 SYDVKM. Produced via immunoSEQ multiplex PCR; TCRdb's table is partial and in-frame only. In the table there are about 42,000 clones, roughly 90% of which are singletons. The chain couples TRBV28 to TRBJ2-7, with 9 bases identical to TRBD1. The sequenced sample was CD4+ T cells from peripheral blood mononuclear cells, obtained in the second trimester of pregnancy. The sequence derives from a female donor with multiple sclerosis, enrolled in a pregnancy study. CDR3 sequence reads: CASSLGTGPYEQYF. As DNA, the CDR3 is TGTGCCAGCAGTTTAGGGACAGGGCCCTACGAGCAGTACTTC.